The source of this T cell receptor beta chain is a study of neurological immune-mediated disorders (dated by TCRdb to between 2019 and 2020). A note on the overall study: The study compared peripheral blood TCR-beta repertoires of HTLV-I-associated myelopathy (HAM/TSP) patients, multiple sclerosis patients and healthy controls using UMI-based sequencing. The cohort comprised about 70 subjects: approximately 15 HAM/TSP patients, around 34 multiple sclerosis patients and about 20 healthy controls. Alongside PBMC samples, the set of some 98 TCR-beta libraries contained longitudinal samples, technical triplicates, and paired CD4+ and CD8+ T-cell subsets that had been sorted. The paper's findings and limits, for the study overall: TCR clonal expansion was highest in HAM/TSP patients and lowest in MS patients, with MS patients falling below even healthy controls. No identical CDR3 amino acid sequences were found to be shared among expanded clones across subjects, suggesting that TCR-beta repertoires were private in all groups.

This clonotype was observed many times. The antigen this receptor binds is unknown. No much larger clone exists at a distance of one base, and base qualities are not known. cDNA was synthesized by template-switch 5'RACE using a primer with a 10-nucleotide random unique molecular identifier that tagged each TCR transcript. Each sequencing run produced over 180 million TCR-beta sequences covering 15-18 subjects. The RNeasy kit was used for extraction of total RNA. TCR-beta VDJ regions were amplified with primers for the TCR constant region and the 5'RACE anchor, using the KAPA Real-time Library Amplification kit. Sample indexes and Illumina adaptors were added in a first PCR, after which library yield was increased in a second PCR. After purification with Ampure beads, the TCR product of roughly 650 bp was size-selected on a 2% E-gel SizeSelection system. Before pooling, library quality was checked on a Bioanalyzer, concentration was measured with Qubit, and libraries were quantified with the Kapa Library Quantification kit. Paired-end 2 x 150 bp sequencing of the libraries was performed on an Illumina HiSeq 2500. To increase sequence diversity, about 25-31% phiX was spiked into each library pool. From the authors' description of their analysis: Quality-filtered reads were processed with the UMI-based MiGEC pipeline, which removed over 75% of raw TCR sequences during error correction. VDJ genes were aligned to IMGT germline references, and clonotypes were defined by unique CDR3 amino acid sequence plus V-J genes. Clonal expansion, Shannon diversity and CDR3 relatedness (CalcPairwiseDistances, ClusterSamples) were evaluated with VDJtools, and phylogenetic trees were built with CLCbio workbench. Using coefficient-of-variation modelling across technical triplicates, the study counted a clone as expanded if it had at least 8 unique UMIs. The public sequencing data were trimmed at Q25 with fastp and processed into clonotypes with MiXCR by TCRdb, which kept only in-frame beta chains. Each entry merges the rows of one CDR3 protein and shows their most common DNA and genes. TCRdb's processing, not the authors' own work, is the source of the V and J calls. The sample has about 24,000 distinct CDR3 sequences on record, about an eighth of them singletons. The ten most abundant clones make up approximately 16% of the sample.

Libraries from unsorted PBMCs were made from 2 million PBMCs kept in RNAlater at -80 degrees C until RNA extraction. Peripheral blood underwent Ficoll-Hypaque density gradient centrifugation to isolate PBMCs, which were then cryopreserved in liquid nitrogen. From the cysteine through the phenylalanine, the CDR3 covers 15 amino acids. Only the CDR3 region is kept as DNA, spanning 45 bases read in frame from base 1. The germline V gene encodes CDR1 SGHTA and CDR2 FQGNSA. V is reduced by 2 bases and J by 7 bases, leaving a spacing of 15 bases between them. The source is a woman aged 40-49 years with HTLV-1-associated myelopathy (HAM/TSP). Recombination linked TRBV7-2 to TRBJ2-1, with the D gene call left open. The sequenced sample was PBMCs. The DNA sequence follows: TGTGCCAGCAGCTTATTGTCCAAGGGTGGAAATGAGCAGTTCTTC. Protein translation: CASSLLSKGGNEQFF.